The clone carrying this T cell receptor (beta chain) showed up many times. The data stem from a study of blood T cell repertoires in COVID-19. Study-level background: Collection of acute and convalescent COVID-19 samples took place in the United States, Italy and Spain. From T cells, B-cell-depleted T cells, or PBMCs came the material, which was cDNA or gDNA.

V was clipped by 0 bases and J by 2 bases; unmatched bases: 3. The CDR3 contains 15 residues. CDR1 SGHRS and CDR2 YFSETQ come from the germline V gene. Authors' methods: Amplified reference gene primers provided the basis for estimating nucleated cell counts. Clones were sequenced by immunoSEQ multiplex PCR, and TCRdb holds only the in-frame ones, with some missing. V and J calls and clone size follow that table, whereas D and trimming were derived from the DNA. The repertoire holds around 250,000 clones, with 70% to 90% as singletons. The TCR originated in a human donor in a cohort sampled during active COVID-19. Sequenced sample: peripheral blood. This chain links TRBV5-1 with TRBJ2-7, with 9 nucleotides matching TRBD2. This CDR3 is CASSLVSSGAYEQYF. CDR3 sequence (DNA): TGCGCCAGCAGCTTGGTTTCTAGCGGGGCCTACGAGCAGTACTTC.